These T cell receptor beta chains were read from a single sample in a study of cytomegalovirus exposure and HLA in healthy donors. Sequencing used immunoSEQ multiplex PCR; TCRdb keeps in-frame clones, though not all of them. The repertoire holds some 170,000 clones, with 80% to 90% as singletons. The material sequenced was PBMCs. The receptors were gathered from a woman aged 30 to 39 in good health and CMV-seronegative. Both conserved end residues are part of each CDR3. D genes are given only for firm matches.

d_call j_call v_call cdr3_nt cdr3_aa
. TRBJ1-6 TRBV2 TGTGCCAGCAGTGGAGGGACTGATCAGAGCTCCTATAATTCACCCCTCCACTTT CASSGGTDQSSYNSPLHF
TRBD2 TRBJ2-2 TRBV7-2 TGTGCCAGCAGCTTAGGCGGTCTTAGCGGGGGGCACACCGGGGAGCTGTTTTTT CASSLGGLSGGHTGELFF
. TRBJ2-7 TRBV4-1 TGCGCCAGCAGCCGGGGGACTGGTAACAACTACGAGCAGTACTTC CASSRGTGNNYEQYF
. TRBJ1-3 TRBV7-9 TGTGCCAGCAGCGCAACCTGGACAGCAGTTAACTCTGGAAACACCATATATTTT CASSATWTAVNSGNTIYF
TRBD2 TRBJ2-2 TRBV27 TGTGCCAGTAACGAGCGGGGGGCGGGCGGGGAGCTGTTTTTT CASNERGAGGELFF
. TRBJ1-3 TRBV6-6 TGTGCCAGCAGTTCCCAGGGGGGAAACACCATATATTTT CASSSQGGNTIYF
. TRBJ2-2 TRBV6-5 TGTGCCAGCAGTTACACTTCGACTCCAGCGGGCGGGGAGCTGTTTTTT CASSYTSTPAGGELFF
. TRBJ2-5 TRBV5-4 TGTGCCACAACTATCCGAGAGACCCAGTACTTC CATTIRETQYF
TRBD1 TRBJ1-4 TRBV4-1 TGCGCCAGCAGCCAACCGGGACAGGGTCGGGAAAAACTGTTTTTT CASSQPGQGREKLFF
. TRBJ1-2 TRBV7-9 TGTGCCAGCAGCTTAGGTACAGGACGAACCTATGGCTACACCTTC CASSLGTGRTYGYTF
. TRBJ2-7 TRBV6-5 TGTGCCAGCAGTAAGGGACACCCCTCCTACGAGCAGTACTTC CASSKGHPSYEQYF
. TRBJ2-7 TRBV6-1 TGTGCCAGCAGCGACCAGTGGGGCGACGAGCAGTACTTC CASSDQWGDEQYF